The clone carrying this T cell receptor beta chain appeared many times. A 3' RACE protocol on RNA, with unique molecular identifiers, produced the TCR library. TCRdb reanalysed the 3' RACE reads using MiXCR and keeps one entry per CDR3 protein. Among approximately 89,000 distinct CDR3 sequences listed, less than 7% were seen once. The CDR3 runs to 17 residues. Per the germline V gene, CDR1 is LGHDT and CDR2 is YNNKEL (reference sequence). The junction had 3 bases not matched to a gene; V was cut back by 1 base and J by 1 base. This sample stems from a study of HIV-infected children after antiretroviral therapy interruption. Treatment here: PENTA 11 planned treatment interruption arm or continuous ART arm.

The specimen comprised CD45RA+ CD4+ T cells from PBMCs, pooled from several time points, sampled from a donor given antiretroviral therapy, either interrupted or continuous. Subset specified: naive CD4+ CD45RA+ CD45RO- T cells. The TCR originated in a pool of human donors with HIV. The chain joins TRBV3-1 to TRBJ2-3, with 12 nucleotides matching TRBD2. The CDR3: CASSQGRTSGGTDTQYF. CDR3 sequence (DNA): TGTGCCAGCAGCCAAGGGCGGACTAGCGGGGGCACAGATACGCAGTATTTT.